This TCR beta chain stems from a study of cytomegalovirus exposure and HLA in healthy donors. The study, taken as a whole, reports: Looking again later, the authors saw that most CMV-associated TCR beta chains seemed HLA-restricted.

The V gene's germline CDR1 is SGHAT and CDR2 FQNNGV. V was pared by 4 bases and J by 2 bases, with 5 bases of the junction left unmatched. The CDR3 is 16 residues long. 60 Vbeta and 13 Jbeta primers were used in PCR. The protocol was immunoSEQ multiplex PCR, while the TCRdb copy is restricted to in-frame clones and leaves out a portion. This table holds about 80,000 clones, about 80% found once. This clone was seen a handful of times. Its antigen remains unknown. The sequence was collected from a woman aged 35 to 49 in good health and CMV-seronegative. This rearrangement joins TRBV11-2 to TRBJ2-7; 13 bases agree with TRBD2. Specimen: PBMCs. The CDR3 DNA reads TGTGCCAGCAGCTCCGGACTAGCGGGAGCTCCCTACGAGCAGTACTTC. It yields the protein CASSSGLAGAPYEQYF.